A single sample gave rise to the 24 T cell receptor beta chains below, sequenced in a study of T cell clones after liver transplantation. Some clones are missing from TCRdb's copy, which holds only in-frame ones; the method was immunoSEQ multiplex PCR. Of approximately 100,000 clones in the sample, roughly 80% were seen once. Specimen: CD4+ T cells from blood, collected before liver transplant. The receptors stem from a human donor who received a liver transplant.

This chain joins TRBV10-3 and TRBJ2-1; 10 positions match TRBD2. CDR1 and CDR2 from the germline V gene are ENHRY and SYGVKD. V was pared by 5 bases and J by 2 bases, with 6 bases of the junction left unmatched. The CDR3 runs to 16 residues. The CDR3 loop is CAISQRTSGTYNEQFF. For the CDR3, the DNA is TGTGCCATCAGTCAGAGGACTAGCGGAACCTACAATGAGCAGTTCTTC.

The chain has TRBV18 and TRBJ2-1; no clear D. Germline values: CDR1 KGHSH, CDR2 LQKENI. CDR3 size: 12 residues. The germline V and J ends were trimmed by 3 bases and 8 bases, with 8 bases remaining between them. In DNA form, the CDR3 reads TGTGCCAGCTCACCCCAGGCCCATGAGCAGTTCTTC. This gives the protein CASSPQAHEQFF. Variable domain in full (rest from reference TRBV18 and TRBJ2-1): NAGVMQNPRHLVRRRGQEARLRCSPMKGHSHVYWYRQLPEEGLKFMVYLQKENIIDESGMPKERFSAEFPKEGPSILRIQQVVRGDSAAYFCASSPQAHEQFFGPGTRLTVL.

About this clone itself: A read error may produce the germline difference seen at one junction end. The rearrangement uses TRBV5-1 and TRBJ1-2, with D possibly TRBD1 on 5 matching bases. The CDR3 is 15 amino acids. CDR1 and CDR2 (germline): SGHRS, YFSETQ. Here the CDR3 DNA reads TGTGCCAGCAGCCCGACCGGGGCAACTAACTATGGCTACACCTTC. Protein sequence: CASSPTGATNYGYTF.

CDR3 sequence: CASSQDLRREETQYF. The CDR3 DNA is TGCGCCAGCAGCCAAGATCTCCGCAGAGAAGAGACCCAGTACTTC. V is TRBV4-3 and J is TRBJ2-5; D is undetermined. The length of the CDR3 is 15 residues. Trimming shortened V by 0 bases and J by 3 bases, and 11 bases separated the two germline ends. Germline CDR1 LGHNA, CDR2 YSLEER.

The table lists this clone with a count of one. The rearrangement uses TRBV15 and TRBJ2-1; 7 bases map to TRBD2. Germline values: CDR1 LNHNV, CDR2 YYDKDF (reference sequence). The CDR3 sequence is 15 residues long. The trim removed 5 bases at V and 1 base at J, leaving 5 bases unmatched. CDR3 in DNA: TGTGCCACCAGCTCAGCGGGATTTTCCTACAATGAGCAGTTCTTC. Translated: CATSSAGFSYNEQFF.

This chain links TRBV4-2 with TRBJ2-1; 11 nucleotides line up with TRBD2. V gave up 1 base and J gave up 9 bases; unmatched junction bases: 8. This CDR3 spans 16 amino acids. Germline V lookup: CDR1 LGHNA, CDR2 YNFKEQ. The DNA of the CDR3 is TGTGCCAGCAGCCAAGTACTAGCGGGAGCGGCCGGTGAGCAGTTCTTC. Its translation is CASSQVLAGAAGEQFF.

The CDR3 reads CASSQGLTGVGNGYTF. In DNA form, the CDR3 reads TGCGCCAGCAGCCAAGGTTTAACAGGGGTGGGGAATGGCTACACCTTC. The gene calls are TRBV4-1 and TRBJ1-2, with 7 bases fitting TRBD1. V lost 1 base, J lost 6 bases, and 11 bases stayed unmatched. Germline CDR1 and CDR2: MGHRA and YSYEKL. The CDR3 extends over 16 amino acids.

The genes are TRBV5-8 and TRBJ2-3; 12 bases line up with TRBD2. Trimming at V came to 5 bases and at J to 5 bases, leaving 9 bases not matched to a gene. The CDR3 sequence is 16 residues long. Germline V gene sequence: CDR1 SGHTS, CDR2 YDEGEE. Written as DNA, the CDR3 is TGTGCCAGCAGACACGGACTAGCGGGGATACAAGATACGCAGTATTTT. Translation: CASRHGLAGIQDTQYF.

This clone was observed a handful of times. This chain uses TRBV14 with TRBJ2-7; D is perhaps TRBD2 (6 bases). The germline CDR1 and CDR2 sequences are SGHDN and FVKESK. V gave up 1 base and J gave up 3 bases, with 13 bases separating them. The CDR3 consists of 15 residues. The CDR3 is CASSQGQLASYEQYF. Here the CDR3 DNA reads TGTGCCAGCAGCCAAGGTCAGCTAGCGAGCTACGAGCAGTACTTC. Full variable domain (outside the CDR3, taken from reference TRBV14 and TRBJ2-7): EAGVTQFPSHSVIEKGQTVTLRCDPISGHDNLYWYRRVMGKEIKFLLHFVKESKQDESGMPNNRFLAERTGGTYSTLKVQPAELEDSGVYFCASSQGQLASYEQYFGPGTRLTVT.

The rearrangement links TRBV28 to TRBJ2-3, with 9 bases fitting TRBD1. V was clipped by 4 bases and J by 0 bases; unmatched bases: 8. CDR3 length: 17 amino acids. Germline V CDR1 and CDR2: MDHEN, SYDVKM. CDR3 amino acids: CASSSGTGPVSTDTQYF. The DNA for the CDR3 is TGTGCCAGCAGTTCCGGGACAGGGCCCGTTAGCACAGATACGCAGTATTTT.

This chain joins TRBV5-4 and TRBJ1-1, with 7 bases aligning to TRBD1. Trimming cost V 4 bases and J 4 bases; bases outside gene matches: 10. CDR1 and CDR2 from the germline V gene are SGHNT and YYREEE (reference sequence). The CDR3 runs 15 residues. The CDR3 spells CASSIQQGIGTEAFF. The CDR3 bases are TGTGCCAGCAGCATACAACAGGGGATAGGCACTGAAGCTTTCTTT. The full variable domain, completed using reference TRBV5-4 and TRBJ1-1, is ETGVTQSPTHLIKTRGQQVTLRCSSQSGHNTVSWYQQALGQGPQFIFQYYREEENGRGNFPPRFSGLQFPNYSSELNVNALELDDSALYLCASSIQQGIGTEAFFGQGTRLTVV.

This sequence joins TRBV4-1 and TRBJ1-1; tentative D call: TRBD1 (5 bases). Germline loops: CDR1 MGHRA, CDR2 YSYEKL. Trimming stripped 0 bases from V and 7 bases from J, with 9 bases between. The CDR3 sequence is 13 residues long. The CDR3 region is CASSQDLGGEAFF. In DNA form, the CDR3 reads TGCGCCAGCAGCCAAGATCTGGGGGGTGAAGCTTTCTTT.

This clone appeared a single time. The rearrangement uses TRBV19 and TRBJ1-6, with 9 positions matching TRBD1. Germline CDR1 and CDR2: LNHDA and SQIVND (reference sequence). The CDR3 totals 13 residues. V trimming: 11 bases; J trimming: 10 bases; junction bases outside the gene matches: 9. The DNA of the CDR3 is TGTGCCGTCCGGGACAGGGCGGGGTCACCCCTCCACTTT. It translates to CAVRDRAGSPLHF.

This rearrangement joins TRBV7-9 to TRBJ1-3, with D hard to call. V lost 6 bases and J lost 4, with 7 bases in between. Germline values: CDR1 SEHNR, CDR2 FQNEAQ (reference sequence). CDR3 length: 12 amino acids. CDR3 coding DNA: TGTGCCAGCAGTCATCAGGGAAACACCATATATTTT. Protein product: CASSHQGNTIYF. The full variable domain, rest sourced from reference TRBV7-9 and TRBJ1-3, is DTGVSQNPRHKITKRGQNVTFRCDPISEHNRLYWYRQTLGQGPEFLTYFQNEAQLEKSRLLSDRFSAERPKGSFSTLEIQRTEQGDSAMYLCASSHQGNTIYFGEGSWLTVV.

This clone was recorded once. The chain links TRBV18 to TRBJ2-5; D is uncertain. Germline V gene lookup returns CDR1 KGHSH and CDR2 LQKENI. V was pared by 3 bases and J by 3 bases, with 8 bases between. The CDR3 runs to 13 residues. This CDR3 reads CASSPQAKETQYF. Written as DNA, the CDR3 is TGTGCCAGCTCACCCCAGGCTAAAGAGACCCAGTACTTC.

The V call is TRBV6-5, the J call TRBJ1-3, with D unresolved. This CDR3 is 13 amino acids long. Per the germline V gene, CDR1 is MNHEY and CDR2 is SVGAGI. The V and J ends lost 8 bases and 0 bases respectively, with 8 bases between them. CDR3 region: CASVAVSGNTIYF. In DNA, the CDR3 is TGTGCCAGCGTGGCGGTCTCTGGAAACACCATATATTTT.

This chain links TRBV28 with TRBJ2-1, with TRBD2 as a possible D gene (6 bases). V lost 2 bases and J lost 0, with 14 bases in between. From germline, CDR1 is MDHEN and CDR2 SYDVKM. This CDR3 region has 17 residues. The CDR3 protein is CASSLGPLASSYNEQFF. The DNA of the CDR3 is TGTGCCAGCAGTTTAGGGCCGCTAGCGAGCTCCTACAATGAGCAGTTCTTC.

This clone has just a few counts. The J gene is TRBJ1-5, the V gene TRBV4-2; no clear D gene. Trimming took 3 bases from V and 4 from J, leaving 7 bases between them. Germline CDR1 reads LGHNA; CDR2 reads YNFKEQ. This CDR3 comprises 13 residues. The CDR3 here is CASSQAPNQPQHF. In DNA form, the CDR3 reads TGTGCCAGCAGCCAGGCACCTAATCAGCCCCAGCATTTT.

This rearrangement joins TRBV7-3 to TRBJ2-5; the match to TRBD1 covers 8 bases. The J call may be wrong; the DNA end is better matched by TRBJ2-7. The length of the CDR3 is 15 residues. Germline V gene sequence: CDR1 SGHTA, CDR2 FQGTGA. The CDR3 is CASSLTPGQGYEQYF. As DNA, the CDR3 is TGTGCCAGCAGCTTAACGCCCGGACAGGGCTACGAGCAGTACTTC.

The chain carries TRBV6-1 and TRBJ2-1; D gene unclear. From germline, CDR1 is MNHNS and CDR2 SASEGT. Trimming took 4 bases from V and 3 from J, leaving 7 bases between them. The CDR3 length is 13 residues. CDR3 in amino acids: CASSAAGYNEQFF. In nucleotides, the CDR3 is TGTGCCAGCAGTGCGGCAGGCTACAATGAGCAGTTCTTC.

This rearrangement joins TRBV28 to TRBJ1-2; a weak D match, TRBD1 (6 bases). The CDR3 is made up of 13 amino acids. V was clipped by 8 bases and J by 4 bases, with 14 bases between them. Germline V gene data show CDR1 as MDHEN and CDR2 as SYDVKM. Here the CDR3 reads CASLRQASYGYTF. The DNA of the CDR3 is TGTGCCAGCCTCCGACAGGCTAGCTATGGCTACACCTTC.

This clone was seen only once. The J gene is TRBJ2-3, the V gene TRBV7-9; no reliable D call. Germline loops: CDR1 SEHNR, CDR2 FQNEAQ (reference sequence). V shed 4 bases and J shed 8 bases, with 7 bases lying between them. The CDR3 is 11 residues long. CDR3 protein: CASSSPGTQYF. The CDR3 bases are TGTGCCAGCAGCTCCCCGGGTACGCAGTATTTT.

The chain uses TRBV7-9 and TRBJ2-1, with 14 bases fitting TRBD2. This CDR3 region has 19 residues. V lost 1 base, J lost 0 bases, and 5 bases stayed unmatched. From germline, CDR1 is SEHNR and CDR2 FQNEAQ (reference sequence). CDR3 amino acids: CASSLGGLAGVLSYNEQFF. The CDR3 bases are TGTGCCAGCAGCTTAGGGGGACTAGCGGGAGTTCTCTCCTACAATGAGCAGTTCTTC. The complete variable domain, with remaining parts taken from reference TRBV7-9 and TRBJ2-1, reads DTGVSQNPRHKITKRGQNVTFRCDPISEHNRLYWYRQTLGQGPEFLTYFQNEAQLEKSRLLSDRFSAERPKGSFSTLEIQRTEQGDSAMYLCASSLGGLAGVLSYNEQFFGPGTRLTVL.

The chain has TRBV6-6 and TRBJ1-1; no definite D call. The CDR3 length is 10 residues. The V gene's germline CDR1 is MNHNY and CDR2 SVGAGI (reference sequence). Trimming shortened V by 6 bases and J by 4 bases, and 3 bases separated the two germline ends. CDR3 loop: CASSRTEAFF. The CDR3 nucleotides read TGTGCCAGCAGCCGCACTGAAGCTTTCTTT.